These T cell receptor beta chains were read from a single sample in a study of blood T cell repertoires in COVID-19. Sequenced by immunoSEQ multiplex PCR; TCRdb stores in-frame clones only, minus some. The data hold under 300,000 clones, with about 90% observed a single time. The sample taken for sequencing was PBMCs or T cells enriched from blood (not recorded which). The receptors were gathered from a woman aged 60-75 years who had recovered from COVID-19. The CDR3 runs from the conserved cysteine through the conserved F or W. Fields, in order: V gene, D gene, clone size, J gene, CDR3 protein, CDR3 DNA. D genes are given only for firm matches. A row's size may be missing; if present it is once, few, many or a size class.

V gene: TRBV28; D gene: -; clone size: -; J gene: TRBJ1-1; CDR3 protein: CASWGVNTEAFF; CDR3 DNA: TGTGCCAGCTGGGGGGTGAACACTGAAGCTTTCTTT
V gene: TRBV19; D gene: -; clone size: -; J gene: TRBJ2-3; CDR3 protein: CASSTGLARLTDTQYF; CDR3 DNA: TGTGCCAGTAGTACCGGATTAGCGAGACTCACAGATACGCAGTATTTT
V gene: TRBV5-1; D gene: -; clone size: -; J gene: TRBJ2-1; CDR3 protein: CASRPGQTYNEQFF; CDR3 DNA: TGCGCCAGCAGGCCTGGACAGACTTACAATGAGCAGTTCTTC
V gene: TRBV28; D gene: TRBD1; clone size: -; J gene: TRBJ1-5; CDR3 protein: CASSASTGAIQPQHF; CDR3 DNA: TGTGCCAGCAGTGCTTCGACAGGGGCTATTCAGCCCCAGCATTTT
V gene: TRBV7-9; D gene: TRBD1; clone size: -; J gene: TRBJ2-7; CDR3 protein: CASRPLTGVGEQYF; CDR3 DNA: TGTGCCAGCAGACCCCTGACAGGGGTAGGCGAGCAGTACTTC
V gene: TRBV18; D gene: -; clone size: -; J gene: TRBJ1-2; CDR3 protein: CASSDGGPRDYGYTF; CDR3 DNA: TGTGCCAGCTCCGATGGAGGACCTCGGGACTATGGCTACACCTTC
V gene: TRBV3-1/TRBV3-2; D gene: -; clone size: -; J gene: TRBJ2-3; CDR3 protein: CASSQETSGLSTDTQYF; CDR3 DNA: TGTGCCAGCAGCCAAGAGACCAGCGGCTTAAGCACAGATACGCAGTATTTT
V gene: TRBV10-3; D gene: TRBD1; clone size: -; J gene: TRBJ1-5; CDR3 protein: CAISEQGRSNQPQHF; CDR3 DNA: TGTGCCATCAGTGAACAGGGGCGCAGCAATCAGCCCCAGCATTTT
V gene: TRBV7-9; D gene: TRBD2; clone size: once; J gene: TRBJ2-1; CDR3 protein: CASPRTRPGLASYNEQFF; CDR3 DNA: TGTGCCAGCCCCCGGACAAGACCGGGACTAGCGAGTTACAATGAGCAGTTCTTC
V gene: TRBV28; D gene: -; clone size: -; J gene: TRBJ1-2; CDR3 protein: CASSRANYGYTF; CDR3 DNA: TGTGCCAGCAGCAGGGCTAACTATGGCTACACCTTC
V gene: TRBV5-1; D gene: TRBD1; clone size: -; J gene: TRBJ2-1; CDR3 protein: CASSKTGVEVDEQFF; CDR3 DNA: TGCGCCAGCAGCAAGACAGGGGTGGAGGTGGATGAGCAGTTCTTC
V gene: TRBV9; D gene: TRBD1; clone size: -; J gene: TRBJ1-4; CDR3 protein: CASSPRQGASEKLFF; CDR3 DNA: TGTGCCAGCAGCCCAAGACAGGGGGCTTCTGAAAAACTGTTTTTT
V gene: TRBV3-1/TRBV3-2; D gene: -; clone size: -; J gene: TRBJ1-6; CDR3 protein: CASSQGALNSPLHF; CDR3 DNA: TGTGCCAGCAGCCAAGGGGCGCTGAATTCACCCCTCCACTTT
V gene: TRBV3-1/TRBV3-2; D gene: TRBD1; clone size: -; J gene: TRBJ2-5; CDR3 protein: CASSQDETGGKETQYF; CDR3 DNA: TGTGCCAGCAGCCAAGACGAGACAGGGGGAAAAGAGACCCAGTACTTC
V gene: TRBV3-1/TRBV3-2; D gene: -; clone size: -; J gene: TRBJ2-3; CDR3 protein: CASSPTGLGGDTQYF; CDR3 DNA: TGTGCCAGCAGCCCTACTGGACTAGGGGGAGATACGCAGTATTTT
V gene: TRBV28; D gene: -; clone size: -; J gene: TRBJ1-1; CDR3 protein: CASSLRAGKRVNTEAFF; CDR3 DNA: TGTGCCAGCAGTTTACGGGCGGGGAAAAGAGTGAACACTGAAGCTTTCTTT
V gene: TRBV7-7; D gene: -; clone size: -; J gene: TRBJ2-5; CDR3 protein: CASSNRPGRTQETQYF; CDR3 DNA: TGTGCTAGCAGCAACCGTCCCGGGAGAACTCAAGAGACCCAGTACTTC
V gene: TRBV12-3/TRBV12-4; D gene: -; clone size: -; J gene: TRBJ1-1; CDR3 protein: CASSFSRDTEAFF; CDR3 DNA: TGTGCCAGCAGTTTTTCGAGAGACACTGAAGCTTTCTTT
V gene: TRBV2; D gene: TRBD1; clone size: -; J gene: TRBJ2-7; CDR3 protein: CASSDWTGAREQYF; CDR3 DNA: TGTGCCAGCAGTGATTGGACAGGGGCTCGGGAGCAGTACTTC
V gene: TRBV11-2; D gene: -; clone size: once; J gene: TRBJ2-7; CDR3 protein: CASSQRPYEQYF; CDR3 DNA: TGTGCCAGCAGTCAGAGGCCCTACGAGCAGTACTTC